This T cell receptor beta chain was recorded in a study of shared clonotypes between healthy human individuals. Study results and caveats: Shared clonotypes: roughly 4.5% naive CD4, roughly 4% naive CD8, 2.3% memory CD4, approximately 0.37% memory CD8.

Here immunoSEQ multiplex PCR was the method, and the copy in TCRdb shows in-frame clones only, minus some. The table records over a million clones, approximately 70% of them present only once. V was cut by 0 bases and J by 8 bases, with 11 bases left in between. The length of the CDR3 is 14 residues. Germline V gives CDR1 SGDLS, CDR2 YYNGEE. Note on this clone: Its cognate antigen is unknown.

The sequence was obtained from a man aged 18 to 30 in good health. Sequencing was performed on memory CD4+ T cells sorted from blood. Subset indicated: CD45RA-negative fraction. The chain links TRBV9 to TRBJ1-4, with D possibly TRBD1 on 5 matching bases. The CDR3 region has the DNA TGTGCCAGCAGCGTAGGAGACAGTGGCGAAAAACTGTTTTTT. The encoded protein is CASSVGDSGEKLFF.